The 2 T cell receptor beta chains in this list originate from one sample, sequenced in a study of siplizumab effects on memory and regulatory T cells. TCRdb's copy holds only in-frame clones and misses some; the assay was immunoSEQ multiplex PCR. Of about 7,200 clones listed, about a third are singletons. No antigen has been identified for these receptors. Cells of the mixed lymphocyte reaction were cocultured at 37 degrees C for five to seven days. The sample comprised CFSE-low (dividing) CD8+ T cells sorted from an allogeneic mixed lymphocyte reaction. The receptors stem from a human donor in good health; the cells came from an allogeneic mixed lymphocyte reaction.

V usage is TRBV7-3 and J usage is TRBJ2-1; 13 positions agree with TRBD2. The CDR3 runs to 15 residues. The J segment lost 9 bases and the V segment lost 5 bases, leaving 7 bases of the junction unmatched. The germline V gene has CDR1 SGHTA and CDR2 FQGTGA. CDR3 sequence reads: CASSPTSGRVGEQFF. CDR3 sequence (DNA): TGTGCCAGCAGCCCTACTAGCGGGAGGGTCGGTGAGCAGTTCTTC.

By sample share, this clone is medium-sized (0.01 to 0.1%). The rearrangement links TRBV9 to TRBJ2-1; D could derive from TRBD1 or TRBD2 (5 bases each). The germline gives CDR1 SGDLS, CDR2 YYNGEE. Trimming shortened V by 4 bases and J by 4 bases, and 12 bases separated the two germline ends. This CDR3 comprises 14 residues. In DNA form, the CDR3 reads TGTGCCAGCAGCCTTTGGGGCGGGTACAATGAGCAGTTCTTC. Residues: CASSLWGGYNEQFF.